The 25 T cell receptor beta chains given below trace back to one sample, sequenced in a study of response to subunit inactivated influenza vaccine. MiXCR was run by TCRdb on the RT-PCR reads, yielding one entry per CDR3 protein. The top ten clones hold 10% of a sample with 300,000 to 350,000 distinct CDR3 sequences, about 20% of them seen once. The source material was PBMCs from blood, sampled approximately 20 months after vaccination. The receptors were gathered from a man between 50 and 75 years old who received an inactivated influenza vaccine.

The chain combines TRBV28 with TRBJ2-7, with 8 bases that match TRBD2. This CDR3 is built from 16 residues. V shed 1 base and J 6 bases; nucleotides not matched to a gene: 11. The germline CDR1 and CDR2 sequences are MDHEN and SYDVKM. This CDR3 is CASSLSRGLEDGEQYF. The CDR3 bases are TGTGCCAGCAGTTTATCAAGGGGACTAGAGGATGGCGAGCAGTACTTC.

Here the CDR3 reads CASSGAGGWNEQFF. The CDR3 bases are TGTGCCAGCAGCGGAGCGGGGGGGTGGAATGAGCAGTTCTTC. V and J are TRBV7-2 and TRBJ2-1, with 10 bases fitting TRBD2. The germline gives CDR1 SGHTA, CDR2 FQGNSA. V trimming: 5 bases; J trimming: 7 bases; junction bases outside the gene matches: 5. CDR3 length equals 14 residues.

This clonotype was found a few times. The chain has TRBV6-2 or TRBV6-3 and TRBJ2-5, with 7 positions matching TRBD1. The CDR3 runs to 17 residues. CDR1 and CDR2 (germline): MNHEY, SVGEGT. With 0 bases clipped from V and 1 base from J, the junction kept 8 bases outside the gene matches. For the CDR3, the DNA is TGTGCCAGCAGTTACTCGATCTTTAGGGACAGCCAAGAGACCCAGTACTTC. The encoded protein is CASSYSIFRDSQETQYF.

This clonotype turned up a few times. The chain carries TRBV4-1 and TRBJ1-2, with 7 bases identical to TRBD1. Germline lookup yields CDR1 MGHRA and CDR2 YSYEKL. The CDR3 is 17 amino acids. J gave up 0 bases and V 3 bases, and 10 bases lay outside the gene matches. The CDR3 is CASSHPTGAISNYGYTF. CDR3 bases: TGCGCCAGCAGCCACCCTACAGGGGCCATATCTAACTATGGCTACACCTTC.

The rearrangement joins TRBV2 to TRBJ1-2; D is perhaps TRBD1 (6 bases). Germline V gene sequence: CDR1 SNHLY, CDR2 FYNNEI. Trimming took 4 bases from V and 4 from J, leaving 10 bases between them. There are 13 residues in the CDR3. In DNA form, the CDR3 reads TGTGCCAGCAGTGGGACAGCCGGCTATGGCTACACCTTC. Translating it yields CASSGTAGYGYTF.

This clonotype was detected a few times. The chain carries TRBV5-5 and TRBJ1-5; maybe TRBD1 (5 bases). V was clipped by 7 bases and J by 0 bases, with 11 bases between them. CDR1 SGHKS and CDR2 YYEKEE come from the germline V gene (reference sequence). This CDR3 contains 14 residues. CDR3 sequence: CASARDDSNQPQHF. CDR3 coding DNA: TGTGCCAGCGCACGGGACGATAGCAATCAGCCCCAGCATTTT.

The genes are TRBV5-1 and TRBJ2-3; D not resolved. This CDR3 region has 14 residues. Trimming stripped 2 bases from V and 3 bases from J, with 10 bases between. Germline V gives CDR1 SGHRS, CDR2 YFSETQ. The DNA of the CDR3 is TGCGCCAGCAGCTTTACATTGGATACAGATACGCAGTATTTT. Residues: CASSFTLDTDTQYF.

This clonotype turned up a few times. This chain joins TRBV20-1 and TRBJ1-1, with D possibly being TRBD1 (5 bases). V was trimmed by 0 bases and J by 5 bases, leaving 13 bases between them. The CDR3 consists of 14 residues. The germline CDR1 and CDR2 sequences are DFQATT and SNEGSKA (reference sequence). CDR3 DNA sequence: TGCAGTGCTAGAGATCAGTGGGGGTTGACTGAAGCTTTCTTT. Translation gives CSARDQWGLTEAFF.

This clonotype appeared a few times. The gene calls are TRBV24-1 and TRBJ1-2; D unclear. CDR1 KGHDR and CDR2 SFDVKD come from the germline V gene. The CDR3 is made up of 14 amino acids. Trimming took off 4 bases at V and 0 bases at J, with 8 bases between the two ends. The DNA for the CDR3 is TGTGCCACCAGTGACCTCACCGCTAACTATGGCTACACCTTC. Translating gives CATSDLTANYGYTF.

This clonotype has just a few counts. V gene TRBV6-2 or TRBV6-3 combines with J gene TRBJ1-5, with 7 bases matching TRBD1. The V segment lost 3 bases and the J segment 0 bases; nucleotides outside the gene matches: 20. CDR1 and CDR2 from the germline V gene are MNHEY and SVGEGT. There are 21 residues in the CDR3. DNA for the CDR3: TGTGCCAGCAGTTATAGGAGGCTAACCCGGGACAGCCCTTTTAGCAATCAGCCCCAGCATTTT. Protein product: CASSYRRLTRDSPFSNQPQHF.

The chain combines TRBV29-1 with TRBJ1-2; 10 positions match TRBD1. Germline CDR1 and CDR2: SQVTM and ANQGSEA. This CDR3 comprises 13 residues. The J segment lost 4 bases and the V segment lost 6 bases, leaving 5 bases of the junction unmatched. CDR3 region: CSVLDRGIYGYTF. The CDR3 DNA reads as TGCAGCGTATTGGACAGGGGGATCTATGGCTACACCTTC.

This clonotype was counted between two and nine times. The chain has TRBV20-1 and TRBJ2-3; 8 bases agree with TRBD2. From germline, CDR1 is DFQATT and CDR2 SNEGSKA (reference sequence). The CDR3 spans 15 residues. After removal of 4 bases from V and 1 base from J, the junction contained 7 bases not matched to a gene. The CDR3 DNA follows: TGCAGTGCTACCTTCGCTAGCGGGCGCACAGATACGCAGTATTTT. Translation: CSATFASGRTDTQYF.

V gene TRBV5-1 combines with J gene TRBJ2-3; 14 bases map to TRBD2. The germline CDR1 and CDR2 sequences are SGHRS and YFSETQ. Trimming at V came to 4 bases and at J to 5 bases, leaving 6 bases not matched to a gene. The CDR3 covers 16 residues. This CDR3 reads CASSVRLAGGRDTQYF. In nucleotides, the CDR3 is TGCGCCAGCAGCGTAAGACTAGCGGGAGGGAGAGATACGCAGTATTTT.

The V gene is TRBV28, the J gene TRBJ2-7, with 11 bases that match TRBD1. The CDR3 has 13 residues. From germline, CDR1 is MDHEN and CDR2 SYDVKM. The V gene end was trimmed by 6 bases and the J gene end by 2 bases; junction bases not matched to a gene: 0. This CDR3 is CASRGQGAYEQYF. CDR3 nucleotide sequence: TGTGCCAGCAGGGGACAGGGGGCCTACGAGCAGTACTTC.

This sequence joins TRBV7-9 and TRBJ1-4; the D gene is possibly TRBD1 (6 bases). The length of the CDR3 is 15 residues. Germline CDR1 reads SEHNR; CDR2 reads FQNEAQ (reference sequence). Trimming cost V 5 bases and J 3 bases, with 13 bases left between them. The CDR3 nucleotides are TGTGCCAGCAGCGCCACAGGGCCGGCTAATGAAAAACTGTTTTTT. This codes for CASSATGPANEKLFF.

This clonotype was recorded only once. V and J are TRBV28 and TRBJ2-7; a possible D gene is TRBD2 (5 bases). With 5 bases removed from V and 2 bases from J, the gap between germline ends came to 19 bases. Germline V gene sequence: CDR1 MDHEN, CDR2 SYDVKM. This CDR3 is built from 16 residues. CDR3 DNA: TGTGCCAGCAGTCCTTCTTCAGGACTGCCTACCTACGAGCAGTACTTC. It encodes CASSPSSGLPTYEQYF.

This clonotype showed up just a few times. The gene calls are TRBV4-3 and TRBJ2-6, with D possibly being TRBD2 (5 bases). V was clipped by 2 bases and J by 0 bases, with 11 bases between them. The CDR3 is 17 amino acids. CDR1 and CDR2 (germline): LGHNA, YSLEER. The CDR3 DNA is TGCGCCAGCAGCCAACCCGGGATTAGCTCTGGGGCCAACGTCCTGACTTTC. Protein sequence: CASSQPGISSGANVLTF.

This clonotype was detected a few times. The chain links TRBV7-2 to TRBJ1-4; 7 nucleotides line up with TRBD1. The CDR3 is 13 amino acids. The V gene's germline CDR1 is SGHTA and CDR2 FQGNSA. The V and J ends lost 5 bases and 13 bases, in that order; junction bases with no gene match: 10. The chain's CDR3 is CASSPRQGGGLFF. CDR3 DNA sequence: TGTGCCAGCAGCCCCCGACAGGGAGGCGGACTGTTTTTT.

This clonotype has at least ten counts. The rearrangement links TRBV7-9 to TRBJ1-2; D call uncertain. Germline-derived CDR1 and CDR2 are SEHNR and FQNEAQ (reference sequence). The V and J ends lost 1 base and 5 bases respectively, with 2 bases between them. The CDR3 covers 11 residues. The DNA for the CDR3 is TGTGCCAGCAGCTTAGTATATGGCTACACCTTC. The encoded protein is CASSLVYGYTF.

This clonotype has a count of ten or more. The V call is TRBV6-1, the J call TRBJ1-1; 11 positions agree with TRBD1. Germline V gene sequence: CDR1 MNHNS, CDR2 SASEGT. The CDR3 sequence is 18 residues long. Germline trimming cut 8 bases from V and 0 bases from J; bases unmatched to any gene: 14. CDR3 loop: CASSGTGGRMNMNTEAFF. As DNA, the CDR3 is TGTGCCAGCTCCGGGACAGGGGGAAGGATGAACATGAACACTGAAGCTTTCTTT.

The chain links TRBV18 to TRBJ2-2; D uncertain. Germline assignment: CDR1 KGHSH and CDR2 LQKENI. The V gene lost 1 base and the J gene lost 7 bases, with 7 bases spanning the gap. The CDR3 has 13 amino acids. CDR3 sequence: CASSPQSYGELFF. DNA of the CDR3: TGTGCCAGCTCACCACAGTCATACGGGGAGCTGTTTTTT.

This clonotype was seen more than once but under ten times. This chain links TRBV5-5 with TRBJ2-5; TRBD1 might be the D (6 bases). CDR1 SGHKS and CDR2 YYEKEE come from the germline V gene (reference sequence). The CDR3 loop spans 13 amino acids. V lost 7 bases and J lost 3, with 13 bases in between. CDR3 sequence (DNA): TGTGCCAGCGGCAGGGGAAATGAAGAGACCCAGTACTTC. As protein: CASGRGNEETQYF.

This clonotype was seen only a few times. This chain connects TRBV9 to TRBJ1-5; the D gene is possibly TRBD1 (5 bases). Per germline, CDR1 SGDLS and CDR2 YYNGEE. V was trimmed by 1 base and J by 2 bases, leaving 7 bases between them. The CDR3 covers 14 residues. The CDR3 sequence: CASSVRGGNQPQHF. The CDR3 bases are TGTGCCAGCAGCGTAAGGGGAGGCAATCAGCCCCAGCATTTT.

This clonotype has only a few counts. CDR3 nucleotides: TGTGCCAGCCGCGAAGCCGGGACAGAGAACTATGGCTACACCTTC. Its protein is CASREAGTENYGYTF. V usage is TRBV7-2 and J usage is TRBJ1-2; 7 bases are a match to TRBD1. Per the germline V gene, CDR1 is SGHTA and CDR2 is FQGNSA. V lost 8 bases to trimming and J lost 2 bases; unmatched junction nucleotides: 11. The CDR3 has 15 amino acids.

This clonotype has ten or more counts. This chain links TRBV15 with TRBJ1-5; 9 nucleotides agree with TRBD1. The germline V gene encodes CDR1 LNHNV and CDR2 YYDKDF (reference sequence). The V gene end was trimmed by 0 bases and the J gene end by 2 bases; junction bases not matched to a gene: 14. The CDR3 sequence is 20 residues long. The CDR3 is CATSRDLRGQGIRGNQPQHF. The CDR3 DNA is TGTGCCACCAGCAGAGATTTGAGGGGACAGGGAATCCGCGGCAATCAGCCCCAGCATTTT.